This T cell receptor (beta chain) was sequenced during a study of shared clonotypes between healthy human individuals. Study-wide results and limits: Rarefaction curves obtained for sorted subsets showed sequencing incomplete despite large depth.

This clone has just one count. Its target is not known. TCRdb's copy holds only in-frame clones and misses some; the assay was immunoSEQ multiplex PCR. This sample has 850,000 to 1,200,000 clones, with around 76% found just once. This CDR3 is built from 13 residues. Trimming pared 4 bases from V and 4 bases from J, leaving 9 bases between. CDR1 SGHNT and CDR2 YYREEE come from the germline V gene (reference sequence). The donors were all Caucasian adults (living in Nashville, Tennessee). The genes are TRBV5-4 and TRBJ1-3; D unresolved. Sequenced input: memory CD4+ T cells sorted from blood. The subset was: CD45RA-negative fraction. This sequence was found in a young man in good health. As DNA, the CDR3 is TGTGCCAGCAGCCTCTCGGTGGGAAACACCATATATTTT. This encodes CASSLSVGNTIYF.